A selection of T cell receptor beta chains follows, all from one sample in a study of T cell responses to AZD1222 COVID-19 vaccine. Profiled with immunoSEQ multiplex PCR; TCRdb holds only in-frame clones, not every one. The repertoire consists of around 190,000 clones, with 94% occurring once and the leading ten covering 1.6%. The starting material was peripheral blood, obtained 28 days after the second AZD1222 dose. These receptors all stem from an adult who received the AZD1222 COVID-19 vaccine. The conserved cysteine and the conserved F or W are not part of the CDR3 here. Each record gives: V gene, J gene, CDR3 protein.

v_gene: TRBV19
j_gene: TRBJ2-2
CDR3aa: ASSVLRDATGELF

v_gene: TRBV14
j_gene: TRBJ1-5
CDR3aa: ASSQVGGGPQH

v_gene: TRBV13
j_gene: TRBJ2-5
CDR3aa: ASSLGFGETQY

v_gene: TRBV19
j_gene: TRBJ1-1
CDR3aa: ASSRTGKNTEAF

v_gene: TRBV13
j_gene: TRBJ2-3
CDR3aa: ASSLGTAHGEPDTQY

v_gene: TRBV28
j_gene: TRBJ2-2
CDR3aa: ASSWTPGELF

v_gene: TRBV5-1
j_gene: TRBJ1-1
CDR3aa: ASSQDVNTEAF

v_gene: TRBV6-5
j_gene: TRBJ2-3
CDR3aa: ASRTDRGPDTQY

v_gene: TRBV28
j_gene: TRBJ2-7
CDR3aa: ASSYGTLSYEQY

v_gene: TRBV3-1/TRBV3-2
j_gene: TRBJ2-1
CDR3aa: ASSPGSDPFYNEQF

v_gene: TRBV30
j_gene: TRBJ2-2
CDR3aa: AWSRTRDPNTGELF

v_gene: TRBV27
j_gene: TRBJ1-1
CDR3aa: ASSSQVNTEAF

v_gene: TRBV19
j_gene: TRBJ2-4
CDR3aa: ASSAGSFTTFQY

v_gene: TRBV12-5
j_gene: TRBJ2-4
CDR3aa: ASGLSVIEAKNIQY

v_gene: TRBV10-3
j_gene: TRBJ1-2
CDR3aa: AISEGGRNYGYT

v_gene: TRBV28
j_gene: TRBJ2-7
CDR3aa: ASTLSGSYEQY

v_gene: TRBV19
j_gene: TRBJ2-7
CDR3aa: ASSIGGGEQY

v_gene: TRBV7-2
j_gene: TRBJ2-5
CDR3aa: ASSARDRYEETQY

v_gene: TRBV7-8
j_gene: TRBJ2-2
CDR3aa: ASRTSGNTGELF

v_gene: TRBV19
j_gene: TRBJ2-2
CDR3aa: ASSGQGPTGELF

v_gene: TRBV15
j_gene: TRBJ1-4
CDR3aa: ATSRTAGINEKLF

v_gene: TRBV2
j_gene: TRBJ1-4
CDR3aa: ASSDYREDEKLF

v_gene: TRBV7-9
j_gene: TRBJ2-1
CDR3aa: ASSLVSGTAKINEQF

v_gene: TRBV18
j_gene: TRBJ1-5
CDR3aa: ASNLQGVVSNYRPQH

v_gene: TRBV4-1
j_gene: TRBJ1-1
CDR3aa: ASSQLTPGTEAF

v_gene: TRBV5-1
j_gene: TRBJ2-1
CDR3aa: ASSLVLAGGFNEQF

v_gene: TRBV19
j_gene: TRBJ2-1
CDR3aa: ASSHASYNEQF

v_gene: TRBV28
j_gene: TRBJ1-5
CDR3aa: ASSFPGINQPQH

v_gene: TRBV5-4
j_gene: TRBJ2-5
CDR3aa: ASSPQEQETQY

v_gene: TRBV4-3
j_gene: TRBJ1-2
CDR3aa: ASSSEQYSGYGYT

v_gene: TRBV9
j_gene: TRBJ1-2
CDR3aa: ASSDVGGAYGYT

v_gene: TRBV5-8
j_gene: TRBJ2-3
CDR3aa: ASSLGGTDTQY

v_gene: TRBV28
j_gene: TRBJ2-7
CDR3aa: ASSLLAGVYEQY

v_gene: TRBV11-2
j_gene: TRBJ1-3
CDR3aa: ASSSPGNTIY

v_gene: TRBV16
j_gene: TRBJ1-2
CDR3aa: ASSQGPRRGVGYT

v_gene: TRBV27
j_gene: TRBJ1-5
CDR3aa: ASSLITGAGQPQH

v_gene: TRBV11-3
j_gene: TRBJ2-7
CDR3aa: ASSRTSSEQY

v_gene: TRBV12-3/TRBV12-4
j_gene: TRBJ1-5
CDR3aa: ASSLGSNQPQH

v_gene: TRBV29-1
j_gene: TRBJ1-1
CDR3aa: SVGMGGTEAF

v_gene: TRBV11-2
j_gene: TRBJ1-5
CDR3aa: ASSLQGRQPQH

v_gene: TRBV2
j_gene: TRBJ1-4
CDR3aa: ASRRQETTNEKLF